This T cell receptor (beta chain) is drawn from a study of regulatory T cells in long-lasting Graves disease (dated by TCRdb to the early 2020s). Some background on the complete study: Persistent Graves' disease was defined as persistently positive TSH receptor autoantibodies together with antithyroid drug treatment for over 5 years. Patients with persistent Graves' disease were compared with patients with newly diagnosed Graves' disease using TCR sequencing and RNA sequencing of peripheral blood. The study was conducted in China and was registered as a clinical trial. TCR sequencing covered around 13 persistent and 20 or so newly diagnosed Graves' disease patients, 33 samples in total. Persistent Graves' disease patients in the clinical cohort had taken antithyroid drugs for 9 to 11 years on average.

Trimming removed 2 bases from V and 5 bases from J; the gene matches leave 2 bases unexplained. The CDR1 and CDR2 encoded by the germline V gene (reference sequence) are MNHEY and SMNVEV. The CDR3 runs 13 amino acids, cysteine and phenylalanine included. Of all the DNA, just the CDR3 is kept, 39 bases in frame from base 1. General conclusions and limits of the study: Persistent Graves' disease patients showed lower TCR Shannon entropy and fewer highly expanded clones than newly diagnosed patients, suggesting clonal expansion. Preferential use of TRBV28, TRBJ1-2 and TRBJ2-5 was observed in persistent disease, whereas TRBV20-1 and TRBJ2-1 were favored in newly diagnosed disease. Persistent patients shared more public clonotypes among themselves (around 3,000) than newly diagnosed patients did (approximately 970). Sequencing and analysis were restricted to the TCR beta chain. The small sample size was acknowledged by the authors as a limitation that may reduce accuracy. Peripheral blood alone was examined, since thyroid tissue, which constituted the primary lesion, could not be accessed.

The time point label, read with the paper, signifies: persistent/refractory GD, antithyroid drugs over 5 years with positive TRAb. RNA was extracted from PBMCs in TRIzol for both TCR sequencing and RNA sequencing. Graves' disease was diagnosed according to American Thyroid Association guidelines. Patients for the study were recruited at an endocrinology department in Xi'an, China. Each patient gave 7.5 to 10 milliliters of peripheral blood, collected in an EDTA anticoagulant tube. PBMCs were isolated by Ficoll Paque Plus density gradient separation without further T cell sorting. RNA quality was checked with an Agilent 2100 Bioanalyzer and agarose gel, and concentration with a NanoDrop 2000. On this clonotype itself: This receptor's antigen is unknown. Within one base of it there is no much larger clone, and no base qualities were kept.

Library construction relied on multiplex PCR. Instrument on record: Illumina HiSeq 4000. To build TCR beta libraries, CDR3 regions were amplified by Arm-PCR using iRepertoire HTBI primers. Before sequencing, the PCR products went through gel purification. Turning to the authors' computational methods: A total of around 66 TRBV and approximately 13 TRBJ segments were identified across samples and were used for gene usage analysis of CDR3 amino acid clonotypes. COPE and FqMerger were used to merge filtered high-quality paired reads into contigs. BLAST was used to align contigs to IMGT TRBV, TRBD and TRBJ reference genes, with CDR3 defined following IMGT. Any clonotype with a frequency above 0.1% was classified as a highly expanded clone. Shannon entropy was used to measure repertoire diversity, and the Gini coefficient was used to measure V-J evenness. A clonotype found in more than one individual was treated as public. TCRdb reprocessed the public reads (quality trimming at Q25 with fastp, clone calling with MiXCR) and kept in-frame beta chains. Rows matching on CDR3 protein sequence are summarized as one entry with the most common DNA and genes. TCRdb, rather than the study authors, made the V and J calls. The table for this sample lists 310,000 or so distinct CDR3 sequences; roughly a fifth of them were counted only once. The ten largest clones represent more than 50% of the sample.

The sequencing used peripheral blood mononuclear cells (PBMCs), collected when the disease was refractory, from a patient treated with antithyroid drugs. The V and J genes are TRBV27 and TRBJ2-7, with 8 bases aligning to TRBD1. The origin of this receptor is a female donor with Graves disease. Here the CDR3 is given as CASSLRQGNEQYF. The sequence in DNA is TGTGCCAGCAGTTTACGACAGGGGAACGAGCAGTACTTC.